What follows are 29 T cell receptor beta chains derived from one specimen sequenced in a study of blood T cell repertoires in COVID-19. Only in-frame clones appear in the TCRdb table, and some are missing; sequencing was by immunoSEQ multiplex PCR. The sample records some 200,000 clones, roughly 91% being singletons. Sequenced input: PBMCs or T cells enriched from blood (not recorded which). The origin of the receptors is a man in his thirties or forties in a cohort exposed to, infected with or recovered from COVID-19 (not recorded which).

V gene TRBV28 combines with J gene TRBJ2-2, with a possible D match to TRBD1 (6 bases). This CDR3 is 15 amino acids long. Deletions cut 7 bases from V and 5 bases from J, with 17 bases between. Germline lookup yields CDR1 MDHEN and CDR2 SYDVKM. CDR3 sequence reads: CASNIGSGATGELFF. The CDR3, as DNA: TGTGCCAGCAACATAGGGTCAGGGGCGACCGGGGAGCTGTTTTTT.

The V gene is TRBV9, the J gene TRBJ1-2, with 8 bases lining up with TRBD1. The J segment lost 4 bases and the V segment lost 3 bases, leaving 8 bases of the junction unmatched. The CDR3 length is 15 residues. Per germline, CDR1 SGDLS and CDR2 YYNGEE. The CDR3 loop is CASSGGAGGLYGYTF. The CDR3 bases are TGTGCCAGCAGCGGAGGGGCAGGGGGCCTCTATGGCTACACCTTC. The full variable domain, its missing parts supplied by reference TRBV9 and TRBJ1-2, is DSGVTQTPKHLITATGQRVTLRCSPRSGDLSVYWYQQSLDQGLQFLIQYYNGEERAKGNILERFSAQQFPDLHSELNLSSLELGDSALYFCASSGGAGGLYGYTFGSGTRLTVV.

The V and J genes are TRBV12-5 and TRBJ1-4, with 9 bases aligning to TRBD1. The CDR3 has 20 amino acids. Unmatched junction bases numbered 15, after V lost 4 bases and J lost 0 bases. Germline V gene lookup returns CDR1 LGHNT and CDR2 FRNRAP. CDR3 in amino acids: CASGSDPAWDRVATNEKLFF. CDR3 nucleotides: TGTGCTAGTGGTTCCGACCCTGCCTGGGACAGGGTTGCAACTAATGAAAAACTGTTTTTT.

The J gene is TRBJ1-4, the V gene TRBV28; 8 bases agree with TRBD1. Germline assignment: CDR1 MDHEN and CDR2 SYDVKM. The CDR3 length is 14 residues. The V segment lost 7 bases and the J segment 6 bases; nucleotides outside the gene matches: 7. The CDR3 region is CASMFGTGHEKLFF. As DNA, the CDR3 is TGTGCCAGCATGTTTGGGACAGGACATGAAAAACTGTTTTTT.

The chain uses TRBV6-5 and TRBJ2-2; 8 bases align to TRBD1. CDR1 is MNHEY, CDR2 SVGAGI, per germline. After removal of 0 bases from V and 6 bases from J, the junction contained 3 bases not matched to a gene. This CDR3 is 15 amino acids long. CDR3 DNA: TGTGCCAGCAGTTACTCCCACAGGGGGTCCGGGGAGCTGTTTTTT. Translating gives CASSYSHRGSGELFF.

The CDR3 here is CASSITGTNTDTQYF. DNA of the CDR3: TGTGCCAGCAGTATCACCGGGACTAACACAGATACGCAGTATTTT. V usage is TRBV6-2 or TRBV6-3 and J usage is TRBJ2-3; TRBD2 agrees at 7 bases. The germline gives CDR1 MNHEY, CDR2 SVGEGT. This CDR3 comprises 15 residues. The trim removed 5 bases at V and 2 bases at J, leaving 7 bases unmatched.

The chain employs TRBV27 and TRBJ2-1; no reliable D call. The CDR3 consists of 12 residues. The ends were cut back, 8 bases at V and 1 base at J, with 6 bases in the middle. Germline V gene lookup returns CDR1 MNHEY and CDR2 SMNVEV (reference sequence). In DNA, the CDR3 is TGTGCCAGCGAGGATTCCTACAATGAGCAGTTCTTC. Translation gives CASEDSYNEQFF.

The CDR3 coding sequence is TGTGCCAGCAGCTTTAGGGCAGAGACAGTAAACACTGAAGCTTTCTTT. Protein product: CASSFRAETVNTEAFF. This chain uses TRBV5-8 with TRBJ1-1; D might be TRBD1 (5 bases). Germline CDR1 and CDR2: SGHTS and YDEGEE. CDR3 length: 16 amino acids. Between the trimmed V and J ends, which lost 2 bases and 2 bases, there was a span of 16 bases.

The chain has TRBV6-7 and TRBJ2-1, with 8 nucleotides matching TRBD2. TRBV6-7 falls under the ORF class, with uncertain function. CDR3 length: 15 amino acids. Trimming cost V 8 bases and J 8 bases; bases outside gene matches: 14. CDR3 amino acids: CASGTLAGIIDEQFF. The CDR3 DNA is TGTGCCAGCGGAACCTTAGCGGGAATCATCGATGAGCAGTTCTTC.

V usage is TRBV2 and J usage is TRBJ1-4; a possible D gene is TRBD1 (5 bases). The V gene lost 8 bases and the J gene lost 3 bases, with 28 bases spanning the gap. Germline CDR1 and CDR2: SNHLY and FYNNEI. The CDR3 consists of 19 residues. CDR3 in DNA: TGTGCCAGCTCGCGATCCTTAGACAGCCAACCTTCCCCTAATGAAAAACTGTTTTTT. Protein product: CASSRSLDSQPSPNEKLFF.

V gene TRBV7-6 combines with J gene TRBJ2-5, with D possibly matching TRBD1 (5 bases). This CDR3 region has 16 residues. Trimming stripped 1 base from V and 3 bases from J, with 15 bases between. Per germline, CDR1 SGHVS and CDR2 FNYEAQ. This CDR3 reads CASSLGGSMGKETQYF. The CDR3 DNA sequence: TGTGCCAGCAGCTTAGGGGGCAGTATGGGGAAAGAGACCCAGTACTTC.

This clone was detected only once. The chain carries TRBV6-1 and TRBJ1-2; D is perhaps TRBD1 (5 bases). From germline, CDR1 is MNHNS and CDR2 SASEGT. The V end lost 3 bases, the J end lost 4 bases, and 9 bases lay between the germline ends. The CDR3 consists of 13 residues. This CDR3 reads CASSEGGVYGYTF. The DNA for the CDR3 is TGTGCCAGCAGTGAGGGGGGGGTCTATGGCTACACCTTC.

The rearrangement uses TRBV7-6 and TRBJ2-7; D call uncertain. Germline CDR1 and CDR2: SGHVS and FNYEAQ. V lost 0 bases and J lost 5, with 20 bases in between. This CDR3 has 17 amino acids. The CDR3 DNA follows: TGTGCCAGCAGCTTAGCGACCTCACCCCCCAAAGCGAACGAGCAGTACTTC. It is translated as CASSLATSPPKANEQYF.

Here the CDR3 DNA reads TGTGCCAGCAGCCCGGGACAGGGGGCCCGAAACACCATATATTTT. It encodes CASSPGQGARNTIYF. This sequence joins TRBV3-1 (or the pseudogene TRBV3-2) and TRBJ1-3; 12 positions agree with TRBD1. Trimming removed 4 bases from V and 5 bases from J; junction bases left unmatched: 3. Germline lookup yields CDR1 LGHDT and CDR2 YNNKEL (reference sequence). The CDR3 contains 15 residues.

V gene TRBV7-2 combines with J gene TRBJ2-3, with a tentative D call TRBD2 (7 bases). Between the trimmed V and J ends, which lost 5 bases and 8 bases, there was a span of 20 bases. CDR1 and CDR2 from the germline V gene are SGHTA and FQGNSA. CDR3 size: 15 residues. DNA of the CDR3: TGTGCCAGCAGCCCCCTGGGGGAGGGGGTCGGTACGCAGTATTTT. Translation: CASSPLGEGVGTQYF. The full variable domain, completed using reference TRBV7-2 and TRBJ2-3, is GAGVSQSPSNKVTEKGKDVELRCDPISGHTALYWYRQSLGQGLEFLIYFQGNSAPDKSGLPSDRFSAERTGGSVSTLTIQRTQQEDSAVYLCASSPLGEGVGTQYFGPGTRLTVL.

The V gene is TRBV24-1, the J gene TRBJ1-2, with 7 bases identical to TRBD1. Germline CDR1 and CDR2: KGHDR and SFDVKD. Losses at the gene ends were 5 bases for V and 7 bases for J; bases not matched to a gene: 12. The CDR3 contains 15 residues. CDR3 DNA sequence: TGTGCCACCAGTGCACGACCTACAGGGGTTGCTGGCTACACCTTC. This codes for CATSARPTGVAGYTF.

The rearrangement uses TRBV10-2 and TRBJ2-7; D is unresolved. CDR3 size: 12 residues. Germline CDR1 and CDR2: WSHSY and SAAADI. The ends were cut back, 4 bases at V and 8 bases at J, with 12 bases in the middle. This chain's CDR3 is CASSVQRSQQYF. The CDR3 region has the DNA TGCGCCAGCAGTGTCCAGAGGAGCCAGCAGTACTTC.

The V gene is TRBV10-1, the J gene TRBJ2-1; weak D call: TRBD2 (5 bases). This CDR3 contains 14 residues. Per the germline V gene, CDR1 is WNHNN and CDR2 is SYGVQD (reference sequence). V was clipped by 3 bases and J by 6 bases, with 12 bases between them. The CDR3 coding sequence is TGCGCCAGCAGTGATATTGGACTTTCCAATGAGCAGTTCTTC. Encoded protein: CASSDIGLSNEQFF.

V usage is TRBV11-2 and J usage is TRBJ2-3, with D maybe TRBD2 (7 bases). The CDR3 totals 15 residues. V lost 5 bases and J lost 5, with 17 bases in between. The V gene's germline CDR1 is SGHAT and CDR2 FQNNGV. CDR3 loop: CASSLRGRARDTQYF. In nucleotides, the CDR3 is TGTGCCAGCAGCCTAAGGGGGAGGGCCAGAGATACGCAGTATTTT. Based on the CDR3 plus reference TRBV11-2 and TRBJ2-3, the full variable domain is EAGVAQSPRYKIIEKRQSVAFWCNPISGHATLYWYQQILGQGPKLLIQFQNNGVVDDSQLPKDRFSAERLKGVDSTLKIQPAKLEDSAVYLCASSLRGRARDTQYFGPGTRLTVL.

The gene calls are TRBV10-1 and TRBJ2-2, with a possible D match to TRBD2 (6 bases). The CDR3 is 13 amino acids. V dropped 4 bases and J dropped 4 bases, with 7 bases sitting between them. CDR1 is WNHNN, CDR2 SYGVQD, per germline (reference sequence). CDR3: CASSVGGTGELFF. DNA for the CDR3: TGCGCCAGCAGTGTGGGGGGCACCGGGGAGCTGTTTTTT.

The chain carries TRBV9 and TRBJ2-3; D is perhaps TRBD2 (7 bases). V was clipped by 6 bases and J by 4 bases, with 18 bases between them. The CDR3 runs 15 residues. Per germline, CDR1 SGDLS and CDR2 YYNGEE. CDR3 sequence: CASTKGGGRSDTQYF. CDR3 nucleotides: TGTGCCAGCACCAAGGGGGGAGGGCGGTCAGATACGCAGTATTTT.

This clone was seen repeatedly, ten times or more. CDR3 DNA sequence: TGTGCCAGCAGTGCAGGGGTCACTAATGAAAAACTGTTTTTT. Translation: CASSAGVTNEKLFF. The chain uses TRBV28 and TRBJ1-4; D possibly corresponds to TRBD1 (6 bases). This CDR3 has 14 residues. CDR1 is MDHEN and CDR2 is SYDVKM in the germline V gene. Trimming removed 5 bases from V and 2 bases from J, with 9 bases in between. The full variable domain, rest sourced from reference TRBV28 and TRBJ1-4, is DVKVTQSSRYLVKRTGEKVFLECVQDMDHENMFWYRQDPGLGLRLIYFSYDVKMKEKGDIPEGYSVSREKKERFSLILESASTNQTSMYLCASSAGVTNEKLFFGSGTQLSVL.

This clone came up many times. The same CDR3 arises from other DNA sequences in this sample as well. CDR3 nucleotides: TGTGCCAGCAGTTACTCGACAGGGTTCACTGAAGCTTTCTTT. The encoded protein is CASSYSTGFTEAFF. The V call is TRBV6-5, the J call TRBJ1-1, with 7 bases lining up with TRBD1. The V and J ends lost 0 bases and 4 bases, in that order; junction bases with no gene match: 2. The CDR3 has 14 residues. CDR1 and CDR2 (germline): MNHEY, SVGAGI.

The rearrangement joins TRBV9 to TRBJ2-7; 8 nucleotides agree with TRBD2. This CDR3 contains 15 residues. Unmatched junction bases numbered 11, after V lost 3 bases and J lost 6 bases. CDR1 and CDR2 from the germline V gene are SGDLS and YYNGEE. The CDR3 is CASSDLAGGQLEQYF. DNA for the CDR3: TGTGCCAGCAGCGATCTAGCGGGTGGACAGCTCGAGCAGTACTTC.

The chain joins TRBV6-4 to TRBJ2-7, with D perhaps matching TRBD1 (5 bases). CDR1 and CDR2 (germline): MRHNA, SNTAGT. The CDR3 is 13 amino acids. The V end lost 3 bases, the J end lost 2 bases, and 8 bases lay between the germline ends. DNA for the CDR3: TGTGCCAGCAGTGAGTGGACAACCTACGAGCAGTACTTC. Encoded protein: CASSEWTTYEQYF.

The chain employs TRBV5-4 and TRBJ2-7; D uncertain. Germline V gene data show CDR1 as SGHNT and CDR2 as YYREEE (reference sequence). The CDR3 is 15 residues long. Trimming took 4 bases from V and 0 from J, leaving 14 bases between them. The CDR3 loop reads CASSDYDTFSYEQYF. In DNA form, the CDR3 reads TGTGCCAGCAGCGATTACGACACGTTCTCCTACGAGCAGTACTTC.

The chain employs TRBV28 and TRBJ2-7; 9 nucleotides agree with TRBD1. The CDR3 contains 14 residues. Per the germline V gene, CDR1 is MDHEN and CDR2 is SYDVKM. V shed 3 bases, J shed 6 bases, and the junction held 6 bases outside the gene matches. As DNA, the CDR3 is TGTGCCAGCAGTTTCTCCGGGACAGGGATCGAGCAGTACTTC. This translates into CASSFSGTGIEQYF. Together with reference TRBV28 and TRBJ2-7, the CDR3 gives the full variable domain: DVKVTQSSRYLVKRTGEKVFLECVQDMDHENMFWYRQDPGLGLRLIYFSYDVKMKEKGDIPEGYSVSREKKERFSLILESASTNQTSMYLCASSFSGTGIEQYFGPGTRLTVT.

V and J are TRBV19 and TRBJ2-1, with 10 bases fitting TRBD2. Germline lookup yields CDR1 LNHDA and CDR2 SQIVND (reference sequence). The trim removed 3 bases at V and 7 bases at J, leaving 6 bases unmatched. This CDR3 has 15 amino acids. CDR3 residues: CASSIGLAGDNEQFF. The CDR3 region has the DNA TGTGCCAGTAGTATCGGGCTAGCGGGAGATAATGAGCAGTTCTTC. The variable domain in full, with the rest retrieved from reference TRBV19 and TRBJ2-1, is DGGITQSPKYLFRKEGQNVTLSCEQNLNHDAMYWYRQDPGQGLRLIYYSQIVNDFQKGDIAEGYSVSREKKESFPLTVTSAQKNPTAFYLCASSIGLAGDNEQFFGPGTRLTVL.

This rearrangement joins TRBV19 to TRBJ2-3; 15 bases match TRBD2. This CDR3 contains 18 residues. V shed 2 bases and J 3 bases; nucleotides not matched to a gene: 6. Germline loops: CDR1 LNHDA, CDR2 SQIVND (reference sequence). For the CDR3, the DNA is TGTGCCAGTAGTATACAGGGACTAGCGGGAGGATCTACAGATACGCAGTATTTT. It yields the protein CASSIQGLAGGSTDTQYF.